One sample yielded the 26 T cell receptor beta chains listed below, sequenced in a study of Graves' ophthalmopathy and Graves' hyperthyroidism. The TCR beta CDR3 regions underwent amplification from RNA transcripts. In the first round, RT-PCR was carried out with HTBI primers, and a multiplex PCR formed the second round. TCRdb itself ran the multiplex PCR reads through MiXCR, one entry per CDR3 protein. The sample includes approximately 700,000 distinct CDR3 sequences, roughly two fifths of them seen just once. Sample: peripheral blood. The receptor source for this set is an adult man with Graves' ophthalmopathy.

This clonotype has more than one count but fewer than ten. V and J are TRBV5-5 and TRBJ1-2, with D perhaps TRBD1 (6 bases). CDR3 size: 15 residues. Germline V gene sequence: CDR1 SGHKS, CDR2 YYEKEE (reference sequence). V was cut by 3 bases and J by 4 bases, with 16 bases left in between. The chain's CDR3 is CASSSDYTGSYGYTF. The CDR3 nucleotides are TGTGCCAGCAGCTCCGATTATACAGGGTCCTATGGCTACACCTTC.

About this clonotype: A read error is possible here, since a much larger clone lies one base away. The chain combines TRBV20-1 with TRBJ1-6; D gene ambiguous. The CDR3 length is 12 residues. The V and J ends lost 6 bases and 7 bases respectively, with 10 bases between them. Germline assignment: CDR1 DFQATT and CDR2 SNEGSKA (reference sequence). CDR3 nucleotide sequence: TGCAGTGCCCAGGCGCCCAATTCACCCCTCCACTTT. Residues: CSAQAPNSPLHF.

There are a few counts of this clonotype. A much larger clone sits a single nucleotide away, making a read error possible. The genes are TRBV6-1 and TRBJ2-5; 7 bases are shared with TRBD1. The germline V gene has CDR1 MNHNS and CDR2 SASEGT. The CDR3 length is 13 residues. The junction had 6 bases not matched to a gene; V was cut back by 7 bases and J by 4 bases. The DNA of the CDR3 is TGTGCCAGCAACCCAAGACAGGGAGAGACCCAGTACTTC. Translated, it gives CASNPRQGETQYF.

V usage is TRBV7-9 and J usage is TRBJ2-1; 12 bases map to TRBD2. The V gene's germline CDR1 is SEHNR and CDR2 FQNEAQ (reference sequence). CDR3 length equals 15 residues. With V trimmed by 5 bases and J by 6 bases, 5 bases remained unmatched. CDR3 amino acids: CASSLELAGGNEQFF. The CDR3 nucleotides are TGTGCCAGCAGCCTTGAACTAGCGGGAGGCAATGAGCAGTTCTTC. Based on the CDR3 plus reference TRBV7-9 and TRBJ2-1, the full variable domain is DTGVSQNPRHKITKRGQNVTFRCDPISEHNRLYWYRQTLGQGPEFLTYFQNEAQLEKSRLLSDRFSAERPKGSFSTLEIQRTEQGDSAMYLCASSLELAGGNEQFFGPGTRLTVL.

V usage is TRBV10-3 and J usage is TRBJ2-7, with 8 nucleotides matching TRBD1. Unmatched junction bases numbered 14, after V lost 11 bases and J lost 5 bases. The CDR3 consists of 14 residues. The germline gives CDR1 ENHRY, CDR2 SYGVKD. The CDR3 nucleotides read TGTGCCCCGACGGGGGACAGGCATATCCACGAGCAGTACTTC. Translation: CAPTGDRHIHEQYF.

This clonotype has a handful of counts. The gene calls are TRBV25-1 and TRBJ1-1, with D uncertain. This CDR3 spans 15 amino acids. Germline V CDR1 and CDR2: MGHDK, SYGVNS. Between the trimmed V and J ends, which lost 6 bases and 3 bases, there was a span of 17 bases. The CDR3 DNA reads as TGTGCCAGCAGCGTGGGTGGGAGGCCACACACTGAAGCTTTCTTT. It translates to CASSVGGRPHTEAFF.

This clonotype has at least ten counts. The chain is built from TRBV7-2 and TRBJ2-5; D may correspond to TRBD1 or TRBD2 (7 bases each). Germline V gene data show CDR1 as SGHTA and CDR2 as FQGNSA. The CDR3 runs 15 residues. The germline V and J ends were trimmed by 5 bases and 6 bases, with 19 bases remaining between them. The CDR3 loop is CASSPAGGGGKTQYF. For the CDR3, the DNA is TGTGCCAGCAGCCCAGCAGGGGGGGGTGGTAAGACCCAGTACTTC. The whole variable domain, remainder taken from reference TRBV7-2 and TRBJ2-5, is GAGVSQSPSNKVTEKGKDVELRCDPISGHTALYWYRQSLGQGLEFLIYFQGNSAPDKSGLPSDRFSAERTGGSVSTLTIQRTQQEDSAVYLCASSPAGGGGKTQYFGPGTRLLVL.

The chain combines TRBV2 with TRBJ2-5; the match to TRBD1 covers 8 bases. V gave up 5 bases and J gave up 2 bases; unmatched junction bases: 10. The CDR3 extends over 16 amino acids. Germline lookup yields CDR1 SNHLY and CDR2 FYNNEI. In DNA, the CDR3 is TGTGCCAGCAGTTTATCTGGACAGGGCCGACAAGAGACCCAGTACTTC. Its translation is CASSLSGQGRQETQYF.

Many counts were recorded for this clonotype. This chain joins TRBV29-1 and TRBJ1-1; D unresolved. Germline V gene data show CDR1 as SQVTM and CDR2 as ANQGSEA. The V end was cut by 1 base, the J end by 2 bases, with 17 bases between. The CDR3 contains 16 residues. The CDR3 nucleotides read TGCAGCGTTGAAGGGCCAACAGAGACCTCAAACACTGAAGCTTTCTTT. Residues: CSVEGPTETSNTEAFF. Full variable domain (outside the CDR3, taken from reference TRBV29-1 and TRBJ1-1): SAVISQKPSRDICQRGTSLTIQCQVDSQVTMMFWYRQQPGQSLTLIATANQGSEATYESGFVIDKFPISRPNLTFSTLTVSNMSPEDSSIYLCSVEGPTETSNTEAFFGQGTRLTVV.

The V call is TRBV14, the J call TRBJ2-7; D possibly corresponds to TRBD1 (5 bases). The CDR3 has 14 residues. Trimming shortened V by 0 bases and J by 4 bases, and 10 bases separated the two germline ends. CDR1 SGHDN and CDR2 FVKESK come from the germline V gene. In DNA form, the CDR3 reads TGTGCCAGCAGCCAAGATATGACAGCGTACGAGCAGTACTTC. Its translation: CASSQDMTAYEQYF.

V usage is TRBV7-2 and J usage is TRBJ2-7, with 7 bases that match TRBD2. With 3 bases clipped from V and 7 bases from J, the junction kept 9 bases outside the gene matches. This CDR3 is built from 14 residues. Per the germline V gene, CDR1 is SGHTA and CDR2 is FQGNSA. DNA of the CDR3: TGTGCCAGCAGCTTCGAGGGAGGGCGATGGGAGCAGTACTTC. It codes for CASSFEGGRWEQYF.

At least ten counts were recorded for this clonotype. The CDR3 nucleotides are TGTGCCAGTAGTATGGGCAGATACTACGAGCAGTACTTC. Its translation: CASSMGRYYEQYF. This chain connects TRBV19 to TRBJ2-7, with D unclear. V lost 3 bases and J 3 bases, leaving 9 bases between the germline ends. Germline lookup yields CDR1 LNHDA and CDR2 SQIVND (reference sequence). The CDR3 runs 13 residues.

This clonotype was counted only a few times. Mismatch with germline at one junction end may stem from a read error. The chain employs TRBV5-5 and TRBJ1-4; D is undetermined. There are 18 residues in the CDR3. The germline V gene has CDR1 SGHKS and CDR2 YYEKEE (reference sequence). The CDR3 loop is CASSLLMTNTATNEKLFF. The CDR3 DNA reads as TGCGCCAGCAGCTTGTTGATGACGAATACTGCAACTAATGAAAAACTGTTTTTT.

The chain is built from TRBV7-6 and TRBJ2-7, with 7 bases aligning to TRBD1. After removal of 0 bases from V and 4 bases from J, the junction contained 6 bases not matched to a gene. The CDR3 consists of 15 residues. Germline V gives CDR1 SGHVS, CDR2 FNYEAQ. CDR3 in DNA: TGTGCCAGCAGCTTAGCACAAGGGGGCTTATACGAGCAGTACTTC. Translation: CASSLAQGGLYEQYF.

This clonotype was recorded a few times. V is TRBV20-1 and J is TRBJ1-2; possible D gene TRBD1, 5 bases. Deletions cut 5 bases from V and 3 bases from J, with 16 bases between. CDR1 is DFQATT, CDR2 SNEGSKA, per germline (reference sequence). The CDR3 has 14 amino acids. The CDR3 sequence: CSAYPAVGDYGYTF. CDR3 bases: TGCAGTGCTTACCCCGCTGTGGGGGACTATGGCTACACCTTC.

About this clonotype: One end of the junction fails to match germline, which may point to a read error. This chain uses TRBV7-9 with TRBJ1-4; D is undetermined. Germline-derived CDR1 and CDR2 are SEHNR and FQNEAQ (reference sequence). CDR3 length: 13 residues. For the CDR3, the DNA is TGTGACAGCAGCCCCAGACCTGGGGAAAAACTGTTTTTT. Amino acid sequence: CDSSPRPGEKLFF.

This clonotype has ten or more counts. This CDR3 reads CASTETGVYEQYF. For the CDR3, the DNA is TGTGCCAGCACCGAAACAGGGGTCTACGAGCAGTACTTC. The chain uses TRBV7-2 and TRBJ2-7; 7 positions agree with TRBD1. Germline CDR1 reads SGHTA; CDR2 reads FQGNSA. The CDR3 contains 13 residues. The V segment lost 7 bases and the J segment 3 bases; nucleotides outside the gene matches: 6.

This clonotype was found many times. V usage is TRBV7-9 and J usage is TRBJ1-2, with TRBD1 matching 8 bases. This CDR3 spans 12 amino acids. Germline CDR1 reads SEHNR; CDR2 reads FQNEAQ (reference sequence). J gave up 4 bases and V 8 bases, and 3 bases lay outside the gene matches. CDR3 protein: CASDDRGYGYTF. The CDR3, as DNA: TGTGCCAGCGACGACAGGGGCTATGGCTACACCTTC. Looking up the rest from reference TRBV7-9 and TRBJ1-2 gives the full variable domain: DTGVSQNPRHKITKRGQNVTFRCDPISEHNRLYWYRQTLGQGPEFLTYFQNEAQLEKSRLLSDRFSAERPKGSFSTLEIQRTEQGDSAMYLCASDDRGYGYTFGSGTRLTVV.

This clonotype showed up many times. The genes are TRBV7-9 and TRBJ1-2; D unclear. Trimming left V 4 bases short and J 2 bases short, with 17 bases between. The germline gives CDR1 SEHNR, CDR2 FQNEAQ (reference sequence). The CDR3 covers 16 residues. For the CDR3, the DNA is TGTGCCAGCAGCTCAGGACCCATGGAAAGGAACTATGGCTACACCTTC. Protein: CASSSGPMERNYGYTF.

This clonotype showed up many times. The rearrangement uses TRBV7-9 and TRBJ2-7; perhaps TRBD2 as D (6 bases). The V and J ends lost 0 bases and 0 bases respectively, with 9 bases between them. Germline V gene sequence: CDR1 SEHNR, CDR2 FQNEAQ (reference sequence). This CDR3 has 15 amino acids. DNA of the CDR3: TGTGCCAGCAGCTTAGCTGGAGGGAGCTCCTACGAGCAGTACTTC. Protein product: CASSLAGGSSYEQYF.

This chain connects TRBV6-6 to TRBJ2-7; 7 bases line up with TRBD1. This CDR3 has 14 amino acids. The germline gives CDR1 MNHNY, CDR2 SVGAGI (reference sequence). Trimming removed 2 bases from V and 1 base from J; junction bases left unmatched: 2. CDR3 nucleotide sequence: TGTGCCAGCAGTTACGAGGGACAGTCCTACGAGCAGTACTTC. As protein: CASSYEGQSYEQYF.

A remark on this clonotype: This may be a read error: a much more frequent sequence differs by one nucleotide. The J gene is TRBJ1-3, the V gene TRBV15, with D possibly TRBD1 on 5 matching bases. This CDR3 spans 14 amino acids. CDR1 LNHNV and CDR2 YYDKDF come from the germline V gene (reference sequence). The V and J ends lost 3 bases and 0 bases respectively, with 6 bases between them. CDR3 DNA sequence: TGTGCCACCAGCAGGGACATCTCTGGAAACACCATATATTTT. Amino acids: CATSRDISGNTIYF.

J is TRBJ1-1 and V is TRBV10-3, with D possibly being TRBD1 (5 bases). The CDR3 sequence is 13 residues long. V dropped 10 bases and J dropped 4 bases, with 16 bases sitting between them. Germline V gene lookup returns CDR1 ENHRY and CDR2 SYGVKD. The CDR3 nucleotides are TGTGCCAGCATTAAGGCGGGGGGCACTGAAGCTTTCTTT. The encoded protein is CASIKAGGTEAFF.

This clonotype was seen only a few times. CDR3 nucleotides: TGTGCCAGCAGTGATAGTGCCGGGACCAAGAGCTCCTACGAGCAGTACTTC. It yields the protein CASSDSAGTKSSYEQYF. The gene calls are TRBV7-9 and TRBJ2-7; tentatively, D is TRBD1 or TRBD2 (5 bases each). The CDR3 extends over 17 amino acids. Per germline, CDR1 SEHNR and CDR2 FQNEAQ (reference sequence). V gave up 6 bases and J gave up 0 bases, with 21 bases separating them.

The gene calls are TRBV24-1 and TRBJ2-2; D perhaps matches TRBD1 (6 bases). The V end was cut by 8 bases, the J end by 6 bases, with 12 bases between. The CDR3 runs 13 residues. CDR1 is KGHDR, CDR2 SFDVKD, per germline. This CDR3 reads CATKGGGSGELFF. For the CDR3, the DNA is TGTGCCACCAAAGGTGGGGGCTCCGGGGAGCTGTTTTTT.

The chain uses TRBV19 and TRBJ2-2; 7 nucleotides align to TRBD2. Germline trimming cut 4 bases from V and 4 bases from J; bases unmatched to any gene: 9. The CDR3 length is 16 residues. Germline CDR1 reads LNHDA; CDR2 reads SQIVND (reference sequence). The CDR3 here is CASSNTGLVRTGELFF. CDR3 bases: TGTGCCAGTAGTAACACCGGACTAGTCCGCACCGGGGAGCTGTTTTTT.